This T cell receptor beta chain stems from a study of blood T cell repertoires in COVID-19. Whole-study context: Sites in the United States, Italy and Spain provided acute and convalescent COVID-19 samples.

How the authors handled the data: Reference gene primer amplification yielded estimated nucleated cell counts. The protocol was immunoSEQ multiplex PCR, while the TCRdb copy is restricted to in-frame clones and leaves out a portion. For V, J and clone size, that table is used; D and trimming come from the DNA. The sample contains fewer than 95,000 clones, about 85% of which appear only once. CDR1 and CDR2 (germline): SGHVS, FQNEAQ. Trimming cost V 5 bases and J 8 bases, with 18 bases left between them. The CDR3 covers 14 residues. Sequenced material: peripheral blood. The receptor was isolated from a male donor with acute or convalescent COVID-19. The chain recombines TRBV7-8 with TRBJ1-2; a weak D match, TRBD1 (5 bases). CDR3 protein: CASSRGQSFAGYTF. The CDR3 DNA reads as TGTGCCAGCAGCCGCGGACAAAGCTTCGCGGGCTACACCTTC.